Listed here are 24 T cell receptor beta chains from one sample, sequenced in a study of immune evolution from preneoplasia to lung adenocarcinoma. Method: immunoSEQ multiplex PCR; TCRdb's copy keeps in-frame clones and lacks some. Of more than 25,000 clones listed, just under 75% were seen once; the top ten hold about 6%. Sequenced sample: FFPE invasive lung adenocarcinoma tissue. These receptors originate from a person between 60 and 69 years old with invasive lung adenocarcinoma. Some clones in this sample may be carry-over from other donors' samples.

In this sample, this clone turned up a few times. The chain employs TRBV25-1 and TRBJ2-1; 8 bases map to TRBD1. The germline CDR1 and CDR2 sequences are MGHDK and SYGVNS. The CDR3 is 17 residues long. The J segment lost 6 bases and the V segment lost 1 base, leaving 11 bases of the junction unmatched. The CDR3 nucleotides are TGTGCCAGCAGTGAATTGGCAGGGGGCGCTTCTGGCAATGAGCAGTTCTTC. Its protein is CASSELAGGASGNEQFF.

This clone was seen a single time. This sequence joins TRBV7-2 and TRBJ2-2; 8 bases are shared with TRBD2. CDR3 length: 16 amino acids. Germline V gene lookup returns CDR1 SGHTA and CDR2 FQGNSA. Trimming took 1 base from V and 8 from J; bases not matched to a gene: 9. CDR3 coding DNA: TGTGCCAGCAGCTTAGGGGGGACTAGGCCGGAGGGGGAGCTGTTTTTT. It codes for CASSLGGTRPEGELFF.

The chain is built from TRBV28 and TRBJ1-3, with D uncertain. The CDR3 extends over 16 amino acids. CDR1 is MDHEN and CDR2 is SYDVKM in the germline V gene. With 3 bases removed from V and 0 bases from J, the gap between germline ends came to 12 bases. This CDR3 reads CASSFGSESSGNTIYF. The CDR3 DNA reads TGTGCCAGCAGTTTTGGCAGTGAAAGCTCTGGAAACACCATATATTTT.

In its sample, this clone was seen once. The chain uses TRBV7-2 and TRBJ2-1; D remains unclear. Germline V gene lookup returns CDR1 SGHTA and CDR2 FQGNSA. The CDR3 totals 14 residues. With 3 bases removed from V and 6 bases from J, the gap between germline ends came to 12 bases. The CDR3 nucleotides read TGTGCCAGCAGCTTGTCGGGCCAGAGCAATGAGCAGTTCTTC. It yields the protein CASSLSGQSNEQFF.

The CDR3 reads CASSLADRTETQYF. The CDR3 nucleotides read TGTGCCAGCAGCTTGGCCGACAGGACCGAGACCCAGTACTTC. This chain connects TRBV5-4 to TRBJ2-5, with D tentatively TRBD1 (6 bases). CDR1 is SGHNT, CDR2 YYREEE, per germline (reference sequence). V lost 0 bases and J 5 bases, leaving 11 bases between the germline ends. This CDR3 has 14 residues.

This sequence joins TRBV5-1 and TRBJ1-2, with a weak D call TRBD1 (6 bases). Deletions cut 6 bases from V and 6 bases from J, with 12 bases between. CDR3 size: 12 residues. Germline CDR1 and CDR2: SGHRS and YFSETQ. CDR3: CASTAQGHGYTF. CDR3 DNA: TGCGCCAGCACGGCACAGGGTCATGGCTACACCTTC.

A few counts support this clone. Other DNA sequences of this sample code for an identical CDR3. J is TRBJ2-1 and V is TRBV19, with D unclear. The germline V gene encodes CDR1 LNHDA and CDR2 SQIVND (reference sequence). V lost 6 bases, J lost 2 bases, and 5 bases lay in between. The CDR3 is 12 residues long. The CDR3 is CASRGTYNEQFF. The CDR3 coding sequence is TGTGCCAGTAGAGGGACCTACAATGAGCAGTTCTTC.

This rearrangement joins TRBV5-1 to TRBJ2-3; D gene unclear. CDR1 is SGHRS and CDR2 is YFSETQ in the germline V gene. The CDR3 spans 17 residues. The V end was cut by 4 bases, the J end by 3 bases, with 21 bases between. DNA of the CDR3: TGCGCCAGCAGCGCCGACACGTTAGAGCAAAGTACAGATACGCAGTATTTT. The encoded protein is CASSADTLEQSTDTQYF.

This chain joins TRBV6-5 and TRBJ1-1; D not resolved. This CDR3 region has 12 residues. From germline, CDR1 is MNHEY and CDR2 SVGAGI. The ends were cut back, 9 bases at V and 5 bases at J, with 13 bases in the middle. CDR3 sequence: CASSLGETEAFF. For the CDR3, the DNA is TGTGCCAGTTCCCTTGGGGAAACTGAAGCTTTCTTT.

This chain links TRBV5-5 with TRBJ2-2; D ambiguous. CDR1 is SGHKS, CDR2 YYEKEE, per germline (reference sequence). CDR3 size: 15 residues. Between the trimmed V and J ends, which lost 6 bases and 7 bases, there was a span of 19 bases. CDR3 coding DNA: TGTGCCAGCACCCCCACCATTTCATGGAGCGGGGAGCTGTTTTTT. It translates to CASTPTISWSGELFF.

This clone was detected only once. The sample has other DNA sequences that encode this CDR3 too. In nucleotides, the CDR3 is TGTGCCAGCAGTGACCGGTACGAGCAGTACTTC. Protein sequence: CASSDRYEQYF. The chain carries TRBV6-5 and TRBJ2-7; no clear D gene. Trimming shortened V by 5 bases and J by 4 bases, and 6 bases separated the two germline ends. The CDR3 is made up of 11 amino acids. Germline lookup yields CDR1 MNHEY and CDR2 SVGAGI.

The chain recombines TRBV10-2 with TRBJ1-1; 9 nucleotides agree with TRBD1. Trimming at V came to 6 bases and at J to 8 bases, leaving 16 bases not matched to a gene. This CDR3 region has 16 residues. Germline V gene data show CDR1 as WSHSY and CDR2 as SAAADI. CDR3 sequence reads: CASRHPNRGRGIEAFF. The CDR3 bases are TGCGCCAGCAGACACCCCAACAGGGGGCGAGGTATCGAAGCTTTCTTT.

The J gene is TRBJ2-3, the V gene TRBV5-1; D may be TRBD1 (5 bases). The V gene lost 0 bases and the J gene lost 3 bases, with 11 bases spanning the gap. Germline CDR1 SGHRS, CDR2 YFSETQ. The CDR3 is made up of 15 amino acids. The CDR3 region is CASSLADRTTDTQYF. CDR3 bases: TGCGCCAGCAGCTTGGCCGACAGAACAACAGATACGCAGTATTTT.

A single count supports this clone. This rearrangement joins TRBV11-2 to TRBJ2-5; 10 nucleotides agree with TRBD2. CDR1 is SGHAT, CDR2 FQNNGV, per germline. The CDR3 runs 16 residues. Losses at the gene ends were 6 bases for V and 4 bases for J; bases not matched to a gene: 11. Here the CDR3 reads CASSPDSGRELETQYF. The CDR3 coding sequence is TGTGCCAGCAGTCCAGACAGCGGGAGGGAACTAGAGACCCAGTACTTC.

Written as DNA, the CDR3 is TGTGCCAGCAGCCGACAGGGCACTGAAGCTTTCTTT. As protein: CASSRQGTEAFF. The chain employs TRBV6-5 and TRBJ1-1, with TRBD1 matching over 7 bases. Per the germline V gene, CDR1 is MNHEY and CDR2 is SVGAGI. Losses at the gene ends were 6 bases for V and 4 bases for J; bases not matched to a gene: 2. CDR3 size: 12 residues.

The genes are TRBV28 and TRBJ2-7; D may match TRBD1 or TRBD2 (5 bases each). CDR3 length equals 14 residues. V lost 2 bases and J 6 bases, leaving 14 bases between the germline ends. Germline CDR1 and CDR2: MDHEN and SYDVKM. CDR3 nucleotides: TGTGCCAGCAGTTTAGGGGACGATGGGGCCGAGCAGTACTTC. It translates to CASSLGDDGAEQYF.

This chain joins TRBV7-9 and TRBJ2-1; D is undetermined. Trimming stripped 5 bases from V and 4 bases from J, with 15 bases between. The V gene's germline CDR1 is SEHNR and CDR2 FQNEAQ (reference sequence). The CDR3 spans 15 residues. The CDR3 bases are TGTGCCAGCAGCCCGCCTGGTACCACTTACAATGAGCAGTTCTTC. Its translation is CASSPPGTTYNEQFF.

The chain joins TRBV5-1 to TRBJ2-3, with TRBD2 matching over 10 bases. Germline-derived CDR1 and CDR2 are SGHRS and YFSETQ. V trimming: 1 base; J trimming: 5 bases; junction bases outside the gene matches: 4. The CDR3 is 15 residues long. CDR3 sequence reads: CASSLQAGGRDTQYF. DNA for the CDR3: TGCGCCAGCAGCTTGCAAGCGGGAGGGCGAGATACGCAGTATTTT.

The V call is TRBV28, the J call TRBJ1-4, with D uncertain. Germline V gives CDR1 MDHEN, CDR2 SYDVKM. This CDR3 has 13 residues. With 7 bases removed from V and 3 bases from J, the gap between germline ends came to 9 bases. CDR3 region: CASNIRPNEKLFF. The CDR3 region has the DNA TGTGCCAGCAATATCCGTCCTAATGAAAAACTGTTTTTT. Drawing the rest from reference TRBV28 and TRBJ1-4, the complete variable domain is DVKVTQSSRYLVKRTGEKVFLECVQDMDHENMFWYRQDPGLGLRLIYFSYDVKMKEKGDIPEGYSVSREKKERFSLILESASTNQTSMYLCASNIRPNEKLFFGSGTQLSVL.

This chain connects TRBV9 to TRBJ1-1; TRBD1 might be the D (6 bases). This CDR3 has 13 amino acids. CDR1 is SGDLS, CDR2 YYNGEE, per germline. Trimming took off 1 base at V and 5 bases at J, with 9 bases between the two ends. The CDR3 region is CASSVRQGTEAFF. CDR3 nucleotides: TGTGCCAGCAGCGTAAGGCAGGGGACTGAAGCTTTCTTT.

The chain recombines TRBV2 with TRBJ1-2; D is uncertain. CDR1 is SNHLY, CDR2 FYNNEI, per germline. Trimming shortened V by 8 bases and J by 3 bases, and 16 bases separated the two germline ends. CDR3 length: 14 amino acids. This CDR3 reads CASGPPEPYYGYTF. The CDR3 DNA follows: TGTGCCAGCGGGCCACCTGAGCCCTACTATGGCTACACCTTC.

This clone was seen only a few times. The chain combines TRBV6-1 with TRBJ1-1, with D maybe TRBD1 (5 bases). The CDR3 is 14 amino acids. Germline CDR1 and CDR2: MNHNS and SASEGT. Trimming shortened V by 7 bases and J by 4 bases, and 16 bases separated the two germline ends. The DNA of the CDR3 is TGTGCCAGCACTTTGACGAAAGGGGTCACTGAAGCTTTCTTT. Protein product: CASTLTKGVTEAFF.

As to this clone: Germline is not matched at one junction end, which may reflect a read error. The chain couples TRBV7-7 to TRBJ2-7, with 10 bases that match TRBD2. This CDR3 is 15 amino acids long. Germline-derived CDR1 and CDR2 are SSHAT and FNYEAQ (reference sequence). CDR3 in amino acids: CASRSSGRTGYEQYF. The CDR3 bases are TGTGCTAGCAGAAGTAGCGGGAGGACGGGCTACGAGCAGTACTTC.

The CDR3 DNA is TGTGCCAGCAGCTTTTACCTGACAAACAATCAGCCCCAGCATTTT. It codes for CASSFYLTNNQPQHF. The V gene is TRBV5-6, the J gene TRBJ1-5; the D is unclear. Germline CDR1 SGHDT, CDR2 YYEEEE. V gave up 2 bases and J gave up 3 bases, with 12 bases separating them. The CDR3 totals 15 residues.